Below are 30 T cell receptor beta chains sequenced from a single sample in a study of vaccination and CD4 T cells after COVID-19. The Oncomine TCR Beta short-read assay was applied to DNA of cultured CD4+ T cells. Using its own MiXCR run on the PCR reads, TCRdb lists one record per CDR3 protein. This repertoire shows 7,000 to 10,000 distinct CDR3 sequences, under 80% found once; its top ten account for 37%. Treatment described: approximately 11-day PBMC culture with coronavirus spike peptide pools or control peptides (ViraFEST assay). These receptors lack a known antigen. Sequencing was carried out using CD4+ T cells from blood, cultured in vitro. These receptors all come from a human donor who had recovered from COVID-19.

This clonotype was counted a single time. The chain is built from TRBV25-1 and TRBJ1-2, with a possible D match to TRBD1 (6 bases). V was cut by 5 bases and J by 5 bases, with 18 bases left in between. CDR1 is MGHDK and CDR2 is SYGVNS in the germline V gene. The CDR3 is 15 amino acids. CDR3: CASSPQGLHRYGYTF. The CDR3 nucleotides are TGTGCCAGCAGTCCTCAGGGGCTTCACCGTTATGGCTACACCTTC.

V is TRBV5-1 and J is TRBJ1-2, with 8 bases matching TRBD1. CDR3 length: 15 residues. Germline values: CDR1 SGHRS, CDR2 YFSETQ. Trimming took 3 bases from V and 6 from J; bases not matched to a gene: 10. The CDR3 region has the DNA TGCGCCAGCAGCTCAGAGAACGGACAGGGAAATGGCTACACCTTC. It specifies CASSSENGQGNGYTF.

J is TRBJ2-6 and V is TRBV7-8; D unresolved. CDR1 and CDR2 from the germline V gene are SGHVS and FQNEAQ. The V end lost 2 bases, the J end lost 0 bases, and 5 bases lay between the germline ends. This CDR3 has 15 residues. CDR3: CASSLTFSGANVLTF. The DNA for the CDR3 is TGTGCCAGCAGCTTAACCTTCTCTGGGGCCAACGTCCTGACTTTC.

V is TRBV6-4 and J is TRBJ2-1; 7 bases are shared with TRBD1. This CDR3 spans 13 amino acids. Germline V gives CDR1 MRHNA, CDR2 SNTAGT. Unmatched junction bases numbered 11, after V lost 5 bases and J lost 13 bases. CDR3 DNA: TGTGCCAGCAGTTCTCAGGGGGACAGTGACCAGTTCTTC. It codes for CASSSQGDSDQFF.

CDR3: CASGDYGYTF. CDR3 nucleotides: TGTGCCTCTGGGGACTATGGCTACACCTTC. The chain employs TRBV12-3 or TRBV12-4 and TRBJ1-2; D uncertain. Trimming removed 11 bases at V and 3 bases at J, with 7 bases between. This CDR3 spans 10 amino acids.

The DNA for the CDR3 is TGTGCCAGCAGCCGGCCTGTGACAGGGGGCACTGAAGCTTTCTTT. Its translation: CASSRPVTGGTEAFF. The chain joins TRBV2 to TRBJ1-1; 9 bases are shared with TRBD1. The V gene's germline CDR1 is SNHLY and CDR2 FYNNEI. With 6 bases clipped from V and 4 bases from J, the junction kept 9 bases outside the gene matches. The length of the CDR3 is 15 residues.

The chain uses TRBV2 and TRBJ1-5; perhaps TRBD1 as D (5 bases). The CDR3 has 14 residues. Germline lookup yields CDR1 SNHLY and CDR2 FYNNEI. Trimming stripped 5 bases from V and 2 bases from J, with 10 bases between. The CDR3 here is CASSTGPGNQPQHF. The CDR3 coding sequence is TGTGCCAGCAGTACAGGTCCCGGCAATCAGCCCCAGCATTTT.

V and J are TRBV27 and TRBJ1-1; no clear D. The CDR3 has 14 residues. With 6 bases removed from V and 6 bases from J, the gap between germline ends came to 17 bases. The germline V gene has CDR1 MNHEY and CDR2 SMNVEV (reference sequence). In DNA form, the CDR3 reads TGTGCCAGCAGCCCCATGACCCCCTACGCTGAAGCTTTCTTT. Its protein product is CASSPMTPYAEAFF.

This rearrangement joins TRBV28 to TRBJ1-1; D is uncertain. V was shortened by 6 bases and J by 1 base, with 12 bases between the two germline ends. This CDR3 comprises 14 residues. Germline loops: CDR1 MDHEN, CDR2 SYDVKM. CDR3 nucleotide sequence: TGTGCCAGCAGCTTAGGACTCCCGAACACTGAAGCTTTCTTT. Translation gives CASSLGLPNTEAFF.

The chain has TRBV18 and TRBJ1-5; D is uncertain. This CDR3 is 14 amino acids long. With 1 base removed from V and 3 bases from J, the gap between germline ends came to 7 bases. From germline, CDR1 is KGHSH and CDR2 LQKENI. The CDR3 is CASSPRGPNQPQHF. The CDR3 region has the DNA TGTGCCAGCTCACCACGTGGACCCAATCAGCCCCAGCATTTT.

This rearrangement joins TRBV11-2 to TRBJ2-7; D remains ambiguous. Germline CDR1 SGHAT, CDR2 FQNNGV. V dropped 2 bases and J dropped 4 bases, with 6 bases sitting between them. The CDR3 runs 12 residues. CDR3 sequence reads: CASSLSRYEQYF. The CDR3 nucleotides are TGTGCCAGCAGCTTATCCAGATACGAGCAGTACTTC.

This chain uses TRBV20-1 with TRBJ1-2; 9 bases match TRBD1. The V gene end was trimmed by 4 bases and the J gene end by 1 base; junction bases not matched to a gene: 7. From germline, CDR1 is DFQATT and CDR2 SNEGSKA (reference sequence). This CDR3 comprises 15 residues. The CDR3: CSATSPGQGNYGYTF. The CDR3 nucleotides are TGCAGTGCTACCTCCCCGGGACAGGGTAACTATGGCTACACCTTC.

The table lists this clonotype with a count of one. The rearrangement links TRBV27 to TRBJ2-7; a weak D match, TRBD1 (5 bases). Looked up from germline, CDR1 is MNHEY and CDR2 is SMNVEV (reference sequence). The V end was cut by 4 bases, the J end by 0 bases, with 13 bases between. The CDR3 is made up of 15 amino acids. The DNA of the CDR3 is TGTGCCAGCAGTTCGGTAGCTCAGGGCTCCTACGAGCAGTACTTC. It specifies CASSSVAQGSYEQYF.

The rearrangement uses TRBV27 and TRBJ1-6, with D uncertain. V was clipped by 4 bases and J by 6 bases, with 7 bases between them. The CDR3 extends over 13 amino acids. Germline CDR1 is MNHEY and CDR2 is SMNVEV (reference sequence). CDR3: CASSSRGNSPLHF. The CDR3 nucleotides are TGTGCCAGCAGTTCCCGGGGTAATTCACCCCTCCACTTT.

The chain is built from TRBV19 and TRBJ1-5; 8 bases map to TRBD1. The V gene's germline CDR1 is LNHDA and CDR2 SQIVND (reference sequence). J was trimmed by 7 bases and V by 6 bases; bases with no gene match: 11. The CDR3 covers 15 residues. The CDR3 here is CASSTPTGGGQPQHF. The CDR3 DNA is TGTGCCAGTAGCACCCCCACAGGGGGTGGACAGCCCCAGCATTTT.

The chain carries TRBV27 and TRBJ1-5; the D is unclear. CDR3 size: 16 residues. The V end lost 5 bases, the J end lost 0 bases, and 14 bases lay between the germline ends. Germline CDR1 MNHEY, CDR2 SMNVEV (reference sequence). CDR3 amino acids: CASSLEGPRSNQPQHF. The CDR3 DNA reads TGTGCCAGCAGTCTAGAGGGCCCCCGTAGCAATCAGCCCCAGCATTTT.

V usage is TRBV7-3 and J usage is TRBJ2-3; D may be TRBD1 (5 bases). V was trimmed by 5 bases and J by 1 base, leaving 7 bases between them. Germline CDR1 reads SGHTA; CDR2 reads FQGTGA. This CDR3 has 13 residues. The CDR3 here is CASSQQGTDTQYF. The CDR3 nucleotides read TGTGCCAGCAGCCAACAGGGCACAGATACGCAGTATTTT.

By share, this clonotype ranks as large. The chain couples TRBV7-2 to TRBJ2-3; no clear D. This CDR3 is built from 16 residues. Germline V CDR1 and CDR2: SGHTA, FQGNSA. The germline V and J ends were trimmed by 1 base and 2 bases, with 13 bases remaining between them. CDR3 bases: TGTGCCAGCAGCTTAGGAAGAGGACCCTCCACAGATACGCAGTATTTT. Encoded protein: CASSLGRGPSTDTQYF.

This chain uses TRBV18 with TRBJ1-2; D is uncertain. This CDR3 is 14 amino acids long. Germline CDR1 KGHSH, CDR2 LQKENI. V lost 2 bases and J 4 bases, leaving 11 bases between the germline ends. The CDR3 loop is CASSPSQELYGYTF. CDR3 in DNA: TGTGCCAGCTCACCATCGCAAGAGCTCTATGGCTACACCTTC. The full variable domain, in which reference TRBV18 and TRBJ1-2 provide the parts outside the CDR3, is NAGVMQNPRHLVRRRGQEARLRCSPMKGHSHVYWYRQLPEEGLKFMVYLQKENIIDESGMPKERFSAEFPKEGPSILRIQQVVRGDSAAYFCASSPSQELYGYTFGSGTRLTVV.

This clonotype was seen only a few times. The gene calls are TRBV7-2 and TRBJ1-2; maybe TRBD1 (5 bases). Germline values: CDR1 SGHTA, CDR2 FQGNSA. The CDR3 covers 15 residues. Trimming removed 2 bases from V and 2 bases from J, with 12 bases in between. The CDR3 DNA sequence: TGTGCCAGCAGCTTACCAGGGCCCCTCAACTATGGCTACACCTTC. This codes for CASSLPGPLNYGYTF.

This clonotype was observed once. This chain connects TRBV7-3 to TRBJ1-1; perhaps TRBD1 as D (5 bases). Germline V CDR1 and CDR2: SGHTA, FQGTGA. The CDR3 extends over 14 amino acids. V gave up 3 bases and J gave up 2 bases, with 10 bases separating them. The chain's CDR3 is CASSLGRANTEAFF. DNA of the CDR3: TGTGCCAGCAGCTTGGGCAGGGCCAACACTGAAGCTTTCTTT.

CDR3 loop: CSPRGYTEAFF. The CDR3 DNA follows: TGCAGCCCACGGGGGTACACTGAAGCTTTCTTT. This chain joins TRBV20-1 and TRBJ1-1, with a possible D match to TRBD1 (5 bases). The CDR3 extends over 11 amino acids. CDR1 DFQATT and CDR2 SNEGSKA come from the germline V gene (reference sequence).

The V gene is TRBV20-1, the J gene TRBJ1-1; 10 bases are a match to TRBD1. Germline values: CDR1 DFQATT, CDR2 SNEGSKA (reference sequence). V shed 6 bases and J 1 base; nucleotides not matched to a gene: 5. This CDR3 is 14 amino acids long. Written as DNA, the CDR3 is TGCAGTGCCCCACGACAGGGGGCGAACACTGAAGCTTTCTTT. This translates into CSAPRQGANTEAFF.

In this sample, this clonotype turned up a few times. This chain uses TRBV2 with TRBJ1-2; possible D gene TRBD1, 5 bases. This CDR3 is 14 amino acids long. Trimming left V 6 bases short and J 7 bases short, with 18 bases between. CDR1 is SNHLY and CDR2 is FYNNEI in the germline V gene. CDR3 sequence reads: CASRQVPSLGGYTF. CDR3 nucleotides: TGTGCCAGCAGACAGGTTCCTAGCCTCGGTGGCTACACCTTC.

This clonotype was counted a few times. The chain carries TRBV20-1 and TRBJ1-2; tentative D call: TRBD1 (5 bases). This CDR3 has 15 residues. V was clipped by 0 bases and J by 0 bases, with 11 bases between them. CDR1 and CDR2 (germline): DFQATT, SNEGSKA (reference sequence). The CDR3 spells CSARELRGANYGYTF. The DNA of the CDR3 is TGCAGTGCTAGAGAGCTAAGGGGAGCTAACTATGGCTACACCTTC.

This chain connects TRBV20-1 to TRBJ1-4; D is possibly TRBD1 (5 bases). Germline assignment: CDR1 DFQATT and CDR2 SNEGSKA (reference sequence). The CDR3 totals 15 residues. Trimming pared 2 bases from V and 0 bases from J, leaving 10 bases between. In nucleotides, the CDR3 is TGCAGTGCTAGATCGACAGTTGCAACTAATGAAAAACTGTTTTTT. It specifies CSARSTVATNEKLFF.

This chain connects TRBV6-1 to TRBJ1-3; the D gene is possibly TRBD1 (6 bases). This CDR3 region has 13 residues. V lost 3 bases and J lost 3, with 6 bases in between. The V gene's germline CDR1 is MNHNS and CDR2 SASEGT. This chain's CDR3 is CASSDRGGNTIYF. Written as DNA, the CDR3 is TGTGCCAGCAGTGACAGGGGTGGAAACACCATATATTTT.

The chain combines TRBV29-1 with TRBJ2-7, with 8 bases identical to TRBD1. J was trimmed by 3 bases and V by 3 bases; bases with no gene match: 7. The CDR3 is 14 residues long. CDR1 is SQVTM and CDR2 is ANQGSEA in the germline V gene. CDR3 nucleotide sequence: TGCAGCGTTGAGGACAGGGCCAGGAACTACGAGCAGTACTTC. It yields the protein CSVEDRARNYEQYF.

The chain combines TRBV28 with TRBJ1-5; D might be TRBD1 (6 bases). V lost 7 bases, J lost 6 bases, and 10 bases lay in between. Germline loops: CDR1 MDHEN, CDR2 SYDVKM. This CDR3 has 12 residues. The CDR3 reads CASKGGGQPQHF. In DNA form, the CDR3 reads TGTGCCAGCAAAGGGGGGGGTCAGCCCCAGCATTTT.

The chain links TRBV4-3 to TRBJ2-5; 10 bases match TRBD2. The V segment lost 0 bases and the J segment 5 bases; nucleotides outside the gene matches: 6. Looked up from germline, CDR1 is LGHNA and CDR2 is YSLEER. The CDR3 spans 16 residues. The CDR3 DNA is TGCGCCAGCAGCCAAGATCCAGCGGGGGGGCGTGAGACCCAGTACTTC. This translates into CASSQDPAGGRETQYF.